This entry concerns a single T cell receptor (beta chain). These data are taken from a study of blood T cell repertoires in COVID-19. Study processing details: Estimated nucleated cell counts came from reference gene primer amplification. Some clones are missing from TCRdb's copy, which holds only in-frame ones; the method was immunoSEQ multiplex PCR. Clone size and V and J calls were adopted from that table, with D and trimming inferred from the DNA. The sample includes about 290,000 clones, nearly 90% of them seen just once. The germline V gene encodes CDR1 MNHEY and CDR2 SMNVEV (reference sequence). V lost 3 bases and J lost 4, with 15 bases in between. This CDR3 has 15 residues.

V gene TRBV27 combines with J gene TRBJ1-2, with D tentatively TRBD1 (5 bases). Material for sequencing was peripheral blood. This TCR derives from a woman under 40 with COVID-19, enrolled during active disease. The CDR3 bases are TGTGCCAGCAGTTTGGGCAACCCTGACAGCTATGGCTACACCTTC. This gives the protein CASSLGNPDSYGYTF.